This paragraph reports one T cell receptor beta chain. The data are from a study of blood T cell repertoires in COVID-19. Study-wide background: Italy, Spain and the United States were the sources of the convalescent and acute COVID-19 samples. T cells, B-cell-depleted T cells, or PBMCs provided the cDNA or gDNA that served as material.

As originally analysed: How many nucleated cells were present was estimated from reference gene primer amplification. Some clones are missing from TCRdb's copy, which holds only in-frame ones; the method was immunoSEQ multiplex PCR. That table is the source of V, J and clone size, and D and trimming were worked out from the DNA. This sample yields 100,000 to 110,000 clones, of which roughly nine tenths are seen a single time; roughly 7.3% belongs to the top ten. V was clipped by 0 bases and J by 11 bases, with 19 bases between them. The CDR3 length is 15 residues. The germline V gene encodes CDR1 GTSNPN and CDR2 SVGIG (reference sequence).

The sequenced material came from peripheral blood. This TCR came from a man younger than 45 in a cohort sampled during active COVID-19. The chain recombines TRBV30 with TRBJ2-2; tentatively, D is TRBD2 (6 bases). The chain's CDR3 is CAWSVRGGAGLELFF. The CDR3 coding sequence is TGTGCCTGGAGTGTACGAGGCGGGGCGGGATTAGAGCTGTTTTTT.